These T cell receptor beta chains were read from a single sample in a study of T cell responses to AZD1222 COVID-19 vaccine. The assay was immunoSEQ multiplex PCR, and TCRdb's table has in-frame clones only and misses some. The table lists tens of thousands of clones, more than 75% of them singletons. The sequences come from peripheral blood, collected on day 0 of AZD1222 vaccination. All receptors come from an adult in good health. Both conserved end residues are trimmed from each CDR3. The D gene is left open where the match is weak.

CDR3 length | V gene | D gene | CDR3 protein
15 | TRBV6-2/TRBV6-3 | TRBD2 | ASSFLPGLEYTGELF
14 | TRBV7-9 | NA | ASSPTVQGSNTEAF
12 | TRBV10-3 | TRBD1 | ASTGTANTGELF
14 | TRBV19 | NA | ASSTPGPLRVDEQY
15 | TRBV6-6 | TRBD2 | ASTRLAGVPLGYEQY
15 | TRBV7-2 | TRBD2 | ASSLAQLAGFNNEQF
11 | TRBV9 | NA | ASSVGSTGELF
13 | TRBV25-1 | NA | ASSPTRAGRNEQF
13 | TRBV10-3 | NA | AISDPGVGTDTQY
11 | TRBV29-1 | TRBD2 | SVSGTSMGTQY
13 | TRBV15 | TRBD1 | ATSMLTGKNSPLH
11 | TRBV6-1 | TRBD1 | ASSEHGGTGPT
12 | TRBV2 | TRBD2 | ASRRGGASYEQY
15 | TRBV28 | NA | ASSFQSATGGWGTQY
15 | TRBV4-2 | TRBD1 | ASSQDGYRGSNQPQH
12 | TRBV6-5 | TRBD1 | ASSYSGQGSPLH
13 | TRBV2 | TRBD1 | ASSEEGRGQREQY
12 | TRBV9 | NA | ASSVASGTYEQY
12 | TRBV7-7 | NA | ASSLRLNTGELF
12 | TRBV7-2 | NA | ASSLAGSGNTIY
11 | TRBV12-3/TRBV12-4 | NA | ASSLRLESEQY
15 | TRBV5-4 | TRBD2 | ASSPGLAGDRTGELF
11 | TRBV12-3/TRBV12-4 | TRBD2 | ASSPRTSYEQY
10 | TRBV12-3/TRBV12-4 | NA | ASSLQGATQY
17 | TRBV1 | NA | TSSLRLAGGPSVSNEQF
13 | TRBV20-1 | TRBD2 | SASSVAGVYNEQF
15 | TRBV6-2/TRBV6-3 | TRBD2 | ASSSDLAGGVYNEQF
11 | TRBV10-3 | TRBD1 | AISGDRVNEQF
9 | TRBV3-1/TRBV3-2 | NA | ASSQGGGLF
15 | TRBV4-3 | TRBD1 | ASSQGPGTGILYEQY
12 | TRBV28 | TRBD1 | ATTRQGTSYEQY
8 | TRBV5-3 | NA | ARSLQGKY
16 | TRBV28 | TRBD1 | ASTFYGTGGERYAEAF
11 | TRBV7-9 | TRBD1 | ASSSEQGDTQY
15 | TRBV6-1 | NA | ASSEGMWTGNTGELF
12 | TRBV28 | NA | ASSPRPLGQPQH
13 | TRBV7-9 | NA | ASSFWGHLTGELF
13 | TRBV21-1 | NA | ASTQGEREDYEQF
9 | TRBV5-5 | NA | ASSRDSPLH
15 | TRBV9 | NA | ASSVESAGGSTDTQY
17 | TRBV28 | NA | ASSLFSYTVRPGFYGYT
14 | TRBV28 | TRBD1 | ASSFWGQGVSYEQY
13 | TRBV19 | NA | ASRYDGGRNQPQH
13 | TRBV3-1/TRBV3-2 | NA | ASSQGGMGPYEQY
12 | TRBV28 | NA | ASSQRASNQPQH
13 | TRBV5-4 | TRBD1 | ASSLGGTGNTEAF
13 | TRBV4-1 | TRBD1 | ASSPLFDRGNGYT
13 | TRBV5-4 | NA | ASSRVGIGTDTQY
14 | TRBV14 | NA | ASSQDQTVDLYGYT
11 | TRBV7-8 | TRBD1 | ASSRQGDTEAF
11 | TRBV18 | TRBD1 | ASSQDRNQPQH
14 | TRBV9 | TRBD1 | ASSVGGTGTNEKLF
11 | TRBV2 | NA | ASILESTDTQY
18 | TRBV11-3 | TRBD2 | ASSLVSGTSGRGAPYEQY
11 | TRBV6-5 | NA | ASSYRQTGGYT
13 | TRBV6-5 | TRBD1 | ASSLDRAGLRIAF
15 | TRBV28 | NA | ASSRRLGGLRTGELF
13 | TRBV19 | TRBD1 | ASSPRTGRNQPQH
11 | TRBV27 | NA | ASKILAGDEQF
11 | TRBV12-3/TRBV12-4 | NA | ASSLSGDTEAF